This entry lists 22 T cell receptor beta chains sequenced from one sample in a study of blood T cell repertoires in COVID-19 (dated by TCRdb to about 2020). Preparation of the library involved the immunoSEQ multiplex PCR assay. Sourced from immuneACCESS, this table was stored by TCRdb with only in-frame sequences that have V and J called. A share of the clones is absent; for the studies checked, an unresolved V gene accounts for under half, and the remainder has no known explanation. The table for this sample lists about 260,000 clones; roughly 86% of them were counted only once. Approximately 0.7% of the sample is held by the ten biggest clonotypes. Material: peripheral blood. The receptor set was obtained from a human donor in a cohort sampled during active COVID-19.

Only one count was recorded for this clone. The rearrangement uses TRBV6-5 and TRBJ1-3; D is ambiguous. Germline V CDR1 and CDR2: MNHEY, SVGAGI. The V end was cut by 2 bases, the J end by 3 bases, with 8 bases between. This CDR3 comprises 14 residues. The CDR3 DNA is TGTGCCAGCAGTTACGGCCCCGTTGGAAACACCATATATTTT. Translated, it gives CASSYGPVGNTIYF.

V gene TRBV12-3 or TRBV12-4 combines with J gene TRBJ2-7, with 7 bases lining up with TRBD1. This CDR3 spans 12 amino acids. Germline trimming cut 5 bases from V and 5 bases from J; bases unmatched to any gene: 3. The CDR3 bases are TGTGCCAGCAGTCGACAGGGTGACGAGCAGTACTTC. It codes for CASSRQGDEQYF.

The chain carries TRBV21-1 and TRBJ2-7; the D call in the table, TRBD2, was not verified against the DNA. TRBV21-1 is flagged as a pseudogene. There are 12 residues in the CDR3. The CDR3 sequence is CASIEYPYEQYF. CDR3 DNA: TGTGCCAGCATAGAGTACCCCTACGAGCAGTACTTC.

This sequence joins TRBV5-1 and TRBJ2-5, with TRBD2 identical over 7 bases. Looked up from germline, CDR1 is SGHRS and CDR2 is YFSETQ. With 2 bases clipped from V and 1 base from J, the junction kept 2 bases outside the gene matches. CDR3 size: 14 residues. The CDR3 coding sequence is TGCGCCAGCAGCTTCGGGGGGACCCAAGAGACCCAGTACTTC. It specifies CASSFGGTQETQYF.

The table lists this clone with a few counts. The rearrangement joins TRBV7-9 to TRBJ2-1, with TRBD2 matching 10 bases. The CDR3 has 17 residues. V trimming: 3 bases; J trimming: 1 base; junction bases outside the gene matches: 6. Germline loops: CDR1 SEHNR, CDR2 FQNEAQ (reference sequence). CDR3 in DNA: TGTGCCAGCAGCTTCCTAGCGGGAGTGGGGTCCTACAATGAGCAGTTCTTC. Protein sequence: CASSFLAGVGSYNEQFF.

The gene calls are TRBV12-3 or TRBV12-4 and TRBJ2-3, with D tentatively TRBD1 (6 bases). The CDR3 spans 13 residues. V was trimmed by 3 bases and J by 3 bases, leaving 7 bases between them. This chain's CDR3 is CASSLTGTDTQYF. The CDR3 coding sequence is TGTGCCAGCAGTTTGACAGGAACAGATACGCAGTATTTT.

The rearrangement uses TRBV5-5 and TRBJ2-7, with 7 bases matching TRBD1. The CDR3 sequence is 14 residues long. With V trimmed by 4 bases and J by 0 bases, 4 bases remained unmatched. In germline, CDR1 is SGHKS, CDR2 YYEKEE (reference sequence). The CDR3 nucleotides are TGTGCCAGCAGCCTGGGACAGAACTCCTACGAGCAGTACTTC. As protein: CASSLGQNSYEQYF. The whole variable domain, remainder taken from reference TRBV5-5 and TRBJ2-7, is DAGVTQSPTHLIKTRGQQVTLRCSPISGHKSVSWYQQVLGQGPQFIFQYYEKEERGRGNFPDRFSARQFPNYSSELNVNALLLGDSALYLCASSLGQNSYEQYFGPGTRLTVT.

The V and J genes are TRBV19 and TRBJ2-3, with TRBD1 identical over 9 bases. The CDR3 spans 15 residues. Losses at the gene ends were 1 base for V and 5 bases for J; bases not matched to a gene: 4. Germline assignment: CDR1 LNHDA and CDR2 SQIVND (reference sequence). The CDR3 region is CASSIGTGAKDTQYF. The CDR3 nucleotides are TGTGCCAGTAGTATAGGGACAGGGGCAAAAGATACGCAGTATTTT.

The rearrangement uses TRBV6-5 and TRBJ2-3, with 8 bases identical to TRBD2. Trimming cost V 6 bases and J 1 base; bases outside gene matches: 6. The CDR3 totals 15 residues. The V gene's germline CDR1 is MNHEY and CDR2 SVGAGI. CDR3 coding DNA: TGTGCCAGCAGCCTTAGCGGGACTCGCACAGATACGCAGTATTTT. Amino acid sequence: CASSLSGTRTDTQYF.

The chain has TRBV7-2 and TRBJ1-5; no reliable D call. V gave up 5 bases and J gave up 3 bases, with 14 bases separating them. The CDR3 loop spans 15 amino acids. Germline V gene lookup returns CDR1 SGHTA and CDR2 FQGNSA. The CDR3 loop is CASSPPGGTNQPQHF. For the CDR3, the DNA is TGTGCCAGCAGCCCCCCCGGTGGTACCAATCAGCCCCAGCATTTT.

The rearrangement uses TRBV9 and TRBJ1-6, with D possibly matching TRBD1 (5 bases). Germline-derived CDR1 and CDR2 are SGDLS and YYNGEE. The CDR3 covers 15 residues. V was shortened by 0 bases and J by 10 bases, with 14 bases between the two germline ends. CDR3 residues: CASSVEGGVLSPLHF. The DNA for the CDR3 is TGTGCCAGCAGCGTAGAAGGAGGGGTCCTCTCACCCCTCCACTTT. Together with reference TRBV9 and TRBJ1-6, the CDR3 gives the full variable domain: DSGVTQTPKHLITATGQRVTLRCSPRSGDLSVYWYQQSLDQGLQFLIQYYNGEERAKGNILERFSAQQFPDLHSELNLSSLELGDSALYFCASSVEGGVLSPLHFGNGTRLTVT.

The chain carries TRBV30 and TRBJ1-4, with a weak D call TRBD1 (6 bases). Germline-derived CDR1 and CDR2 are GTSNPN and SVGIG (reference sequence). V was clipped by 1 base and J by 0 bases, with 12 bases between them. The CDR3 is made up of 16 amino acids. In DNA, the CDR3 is TGTGCCTGGAGTGGGACAGATTCTCCAACTAATGAAAAACTGTTTTTT. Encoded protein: CAWSGTDSPTNEKLFF.

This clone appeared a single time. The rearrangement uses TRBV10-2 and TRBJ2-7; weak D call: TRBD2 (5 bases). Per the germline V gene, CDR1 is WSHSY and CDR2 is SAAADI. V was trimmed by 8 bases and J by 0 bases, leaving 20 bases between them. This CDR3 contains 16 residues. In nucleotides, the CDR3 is TGCGCCAGCCGCTTCGGGGATTACGCAAGCTCCTACGAGCAGTACTTC. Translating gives CASRFGDYASSYEQYF.

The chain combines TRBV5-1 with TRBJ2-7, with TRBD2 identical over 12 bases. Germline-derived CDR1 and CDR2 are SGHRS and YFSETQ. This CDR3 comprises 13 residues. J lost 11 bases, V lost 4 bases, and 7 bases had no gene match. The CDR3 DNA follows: TGCGCCAGCAGCCTGGGACTAGCGGGTGAAGAGTACTTC. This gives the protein CASSLGLAGEEYF.

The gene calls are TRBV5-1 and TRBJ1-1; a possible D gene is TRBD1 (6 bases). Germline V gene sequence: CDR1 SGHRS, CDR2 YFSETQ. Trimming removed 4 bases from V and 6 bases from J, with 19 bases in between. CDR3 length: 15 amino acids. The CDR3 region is CASSTLMGGRAEAFF. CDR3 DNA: TGCGCCAGCAGCACCCTCATGGGGGGGCGGGCTGAAGCTTTCTTT.

CDR3 bases: TGTGCCAGTACGGCGCGGATGAACACCGGGGAGCTGTTTTTT. Encoded protein: CASTARMNTGELFF. This rearrangement joins TRBV19 to TRBJ2-2; D gene ambiguous. Trimming took 7 bases from V and 1 from J, leaving 10 bases between them. The CDR3 length is 14 residues. Per germline, CDR1 LNHDA and CDR2 SQIVND (reference sequence).

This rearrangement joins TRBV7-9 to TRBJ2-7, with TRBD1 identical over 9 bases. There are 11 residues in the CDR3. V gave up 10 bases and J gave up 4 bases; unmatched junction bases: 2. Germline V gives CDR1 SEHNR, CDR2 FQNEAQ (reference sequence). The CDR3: CATGTGYEQYF. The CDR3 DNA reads TGTGCCACCGGGACAGGGTACGAGCAGTACTTC.

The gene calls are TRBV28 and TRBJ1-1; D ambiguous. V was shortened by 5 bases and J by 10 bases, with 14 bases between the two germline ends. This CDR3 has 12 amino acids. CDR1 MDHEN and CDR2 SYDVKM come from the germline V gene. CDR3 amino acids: CASSPGPPGAFF. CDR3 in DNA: TGTGCCAGCAGTCCCGGTCCACCAGGAGCTTTCTTT.

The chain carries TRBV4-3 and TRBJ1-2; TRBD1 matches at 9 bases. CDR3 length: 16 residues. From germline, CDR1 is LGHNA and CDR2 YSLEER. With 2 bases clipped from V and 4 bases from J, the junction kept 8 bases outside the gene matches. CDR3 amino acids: CASSQLRQGGSYGYTF. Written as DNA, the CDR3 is TGCGCCAGCAGCCAACTCCGACAGGGGGGCTCCTATGGCTACACCTTC.

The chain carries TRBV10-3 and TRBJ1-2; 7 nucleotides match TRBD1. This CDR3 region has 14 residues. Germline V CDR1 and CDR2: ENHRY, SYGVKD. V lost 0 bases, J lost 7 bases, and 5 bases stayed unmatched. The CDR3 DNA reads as TGTGCCATCAGTGAGTCCCCACCAGGGGGTGGCTACACCTTC. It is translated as CAISESPPGGGYTF.

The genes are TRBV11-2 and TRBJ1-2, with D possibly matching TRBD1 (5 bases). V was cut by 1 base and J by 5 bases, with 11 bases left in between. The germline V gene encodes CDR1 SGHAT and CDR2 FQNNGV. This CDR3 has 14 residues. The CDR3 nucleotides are TGTGCCAGCAGCTTAGTACCGGGGGAGTATGGCTACACCTTC. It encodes CASSLVPGEYGYTF.

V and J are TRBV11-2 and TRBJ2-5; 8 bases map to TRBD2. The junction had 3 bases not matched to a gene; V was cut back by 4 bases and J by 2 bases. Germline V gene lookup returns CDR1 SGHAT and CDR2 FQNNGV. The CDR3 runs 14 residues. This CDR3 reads CASSWTGGQETQYF. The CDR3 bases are TGTGCCAGCAGCTGGACGGGGGGGCAAGAGACCCAGTACTTC.